This T cell receptor beta chain derives from a study of T cells in Graves' hyperthyroidism and ophthalmopathy. This CDR3 has 15 amino acids. The V gene's germline CDR1 is SEHNR and CDR2 FQNEAQ (reference sequence). Trimming cost V 2 bases and J 7 bases; bases outside gene matches: 5. Researchers amplified the TCR beta CDR3 regions from RNA transcripts. The HTBI set primed first-round TCR CDR3 RT-PCR. TCRdb analysed the multiplex PCR reads with MiXCR anew, one entry per CDR3 protein. The table records 500,000 to 800,000 distinct CDR3 sequences, about 15% of them present only once. A few counts support this clonotype.

Sequences were obtained from blood. This chain joins TRBV7-9 and TRBJ2-1, with 10 bases that match TRBD2. The clonotype originates from a woman aged 45-60 years with Graves' ophthalmopathy. The CDR3 DNA follows: TGTGCCAGCAGCTTAAATAGCGGGAGGTTAAATGAGCAGTTCTTC. This gives the protein CASSLNSGRLNEQFF.